The T cell receptor beta chain under discussion was sequenced for a study of blood T cells in healthy people across ages. This CDR3 is built from 18 residues. The ends lost 3 bases at V and 7 bases at J; junction bases unmatched: 9. For the second PCR, which ran for about 7 to 12 cycles, a sample-barcoded 5' primer and a J-beta primer mix were used. TCRdb fed the 5' RACE reads into MiXCR, producing one record per CDR3 protein. The sample lists about 1.7 million distinct CDR3 sequences, over 25% occurring once. This sequence originates from a woman aged 30 to 39 in good health. Sequenced material: blood. The chain couples TRBV12-3 or TRBV12-4 to TRBJ2-1, with TRBD2 identical over 16 bases. The chain's CDR3 is CASSFSFSGLAGGNEQFF. DNA of the CDR3: TGTGCCAGCAGTTTTAGTTTTTCGGGACTAGCGGGAGGGAATGAGCAGTTCTTC.